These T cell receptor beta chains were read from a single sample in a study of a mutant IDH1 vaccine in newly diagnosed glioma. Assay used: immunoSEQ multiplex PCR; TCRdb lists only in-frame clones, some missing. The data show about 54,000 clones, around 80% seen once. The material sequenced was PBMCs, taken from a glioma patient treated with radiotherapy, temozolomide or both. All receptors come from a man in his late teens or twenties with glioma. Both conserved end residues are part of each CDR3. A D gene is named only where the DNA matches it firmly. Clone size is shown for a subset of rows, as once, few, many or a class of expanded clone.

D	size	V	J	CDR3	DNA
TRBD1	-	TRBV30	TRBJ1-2	CAWSWAGQGWYGYTF	TGTGCCTGGAGTTGGGCGGGACAGGGCTGGTATGGCTACACCTTC
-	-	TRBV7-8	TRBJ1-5	CASSLAADARPQHF	TGTGCCAGCAGCTTAGCAGCCGACGCAAGGCCCCAGCATTTT
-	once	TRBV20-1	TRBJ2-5	CSAYPFETQYF	TGCAGTGCTTACCCGTTCGAGACCCAGTACTTC
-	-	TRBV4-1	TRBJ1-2	CASSLGLSNGYTF	TGCGCCAGCAGCCTAGGTTTATCTAATGGCTACACCTTC
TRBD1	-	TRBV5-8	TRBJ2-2	CASSHDRGVLTGELFF	TGTGCCAGCAGCCATGACAGGGGGGTCTTGACCGGGGAGCTGTTTTTT
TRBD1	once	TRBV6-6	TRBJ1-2	CASSYSSDRGVGYTF	TGTGCCAGCAGTTACTCCTCCGACAGGGGCGTAGGCTACACCTTC
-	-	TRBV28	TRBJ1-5	CASSLQRQPQHF	TGTGCCAGCAGTCTCCAAAGACAGCCCCAGCATTTT
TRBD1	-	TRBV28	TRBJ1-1	CASSVQGTTEAFF	TGTGCCAGCAGCGTACAGGGGACCACTGAAGCTTTCTTT
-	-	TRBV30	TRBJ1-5	CAWSSVPGPQHF	TGTGCCTGGAGCAGCGTCCCAGGGCCCCAGCATTTT
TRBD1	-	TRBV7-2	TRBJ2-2	CASSLWGTANTGELFF	TGTGCCAGCAGCTTATGGGGGACAGCTAACACCGGGGAGCTGTTTTTT
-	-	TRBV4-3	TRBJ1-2	CASSQDLNGVAYGYTF	TGCGCCAGCAGCCAAGATCTAAACGGGGTGGCCTATGGCTACACCTTC
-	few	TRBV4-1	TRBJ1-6	CASSQAGVKVNSPLHF	TGCGCCAGCAGCCAAGCGGGTGTGAAAGTAAATTCACCCCTCCACTTT
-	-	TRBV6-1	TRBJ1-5	CASSDIHWVSQPQHF	TGTGCCAGCAGTGATATCCATTGGGTTAGTCAGCCCCAGCATTTT
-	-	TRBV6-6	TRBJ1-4	CASRQQGSATNEKLFF	TGTGCCAGCAGACAACAGGGATCCGCAACTAATGAAAAACTGTTTTTT
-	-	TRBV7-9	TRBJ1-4	CASTSSGAGEKLFF	TGTGCCAGCACCTCGTCAGGGGCCGGTGAAAAACTGTTTTTT
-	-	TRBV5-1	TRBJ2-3	CASSLGRWEDTQYF	TGCGCCAGCAGCTTGGGTCGGTGGGAAGATACGCAGTATTTT
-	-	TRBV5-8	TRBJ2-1	CASSFSPGSYNEQFF	TGTGCCAGCAGCTTCAGTCCTGGCTCCTACAATGAGCAGTTCTTC
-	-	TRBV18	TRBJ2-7	CASSPLSSYEQYF	TGTGCCAGCTCACCCTTGAGCTCCTACGAGCAGTACTTC
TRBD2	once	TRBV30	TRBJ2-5	CAWRVGLAGGQETQYF	TGTGCCTGGAGGGTAGGGCTAGCGGGGGGTCAAGAGACCCAGTACTTC
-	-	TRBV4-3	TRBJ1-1	CASSQDRGGPVGTNTEAFF	TGCGCCAGCAGCCAAGATCGGGGCGGCCCGGTTGGGACTAACACTGAAGCTTTCTTT
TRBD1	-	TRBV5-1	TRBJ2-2	CASKGQEANTGELFF	TGCGCCAGCAAGGGACAGGAAGCGAACACCGGGGAGCTGTTTTTT
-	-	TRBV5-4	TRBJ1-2	CASSSSGQGPSYGYTF	TGTGCCAGCAGCTCCTCCGGCCAGGGACCCAGCTATGGCTACACCTTC
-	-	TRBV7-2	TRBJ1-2	CASSPPGAGYGYTF	TGTGCCAGCAGCCCCCCGGGGGCAGGCTATGGCTACACCTTC
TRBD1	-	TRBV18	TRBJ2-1	CASSPGQVENNEQFF	TGTGCCAGCTCACCGGGACAGGTAGAAAACAATGAGCAGTTCTTC
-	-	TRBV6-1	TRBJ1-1	CATRGLGF	TGTGCCACCCGTGGACTTGGCTTT
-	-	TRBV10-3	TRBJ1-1	CAISTGSTEAFF	TGTGCCATCAGTACAGGGAGCACTGAAGCTTTCTTT
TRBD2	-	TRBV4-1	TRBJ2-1	CASSHQGLTAGEQFF	TGCGCCAGCAGCCATCAGGGATTAACAGCGGGGGAGCAGTTCTTC
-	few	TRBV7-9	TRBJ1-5	CASSASSNQPQHF	TGTGCCAGCTCAGCCTCCAGCAATCAGCCCCAGCATTTT
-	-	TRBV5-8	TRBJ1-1	CASSYMNTEAFF	TGTGCCAGCAGCTACATGAACACTGAAGCTTTCTTT
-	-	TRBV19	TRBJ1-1	CASSILGRGNTEAFF	TGTGCCAGTAGTATATTGGGGAGGGGGAACACTGAAGCTTTCTTT
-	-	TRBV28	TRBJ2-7	CASRRHVYEQYF	TGTGCCAGCAGGAGACACGTCTACGAGCAGTACTTC
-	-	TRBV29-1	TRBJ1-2	CSVSGTNGYTF	TGCAGCGTTAGCGGGACTAATGGCTACACCTTC
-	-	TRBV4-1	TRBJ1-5	CASSQVRGTLGNQPQHF	TGCGCCAGCAGCCAAGTCCGGGGAACATTGGGCAATCAGCCCCAGCATTTT
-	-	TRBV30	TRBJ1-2	CAWTSSGAVYGYTF	TGTGCCTGGACCTCGTCTGGGGCGGTCTATGGCTACACCTTC
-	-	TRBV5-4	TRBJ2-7	CASSLAGQQGNYEQYF	TGTGCCAGCAGCTTGGCCGGTCAGCAGGGCAACTACGAGCAGTACTTC
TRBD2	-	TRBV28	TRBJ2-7	CASSFLPYGTSFYEQYF	TGTGCCAGCAGTTTCCTCCCTTACGGGACTAGCTTCTACGAGCAGTACTTC
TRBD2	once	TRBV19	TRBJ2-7	CASSGRLAGHYEQYF	TGTGCCAGTAGTGGCCGACTAGCGGGGCACTACGAGCAGTACTTC
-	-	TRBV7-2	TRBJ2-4	CASSLTTGSLAKNIQYF	TGTGCCAGCAGCCTAACCACGGGTAGCCTGGCCAAAAACATTCAGTACTTC
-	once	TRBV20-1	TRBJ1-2	CSAIKGEGYTF	TGCAGTGCTATCAAGGGGGAGGGCTACACCTTC
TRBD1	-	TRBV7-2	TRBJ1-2	CASSPPAGGNGYTF	TGTGCCAGCAGCCCACCGGCAGGGGGAAATGGCTACACCTTC
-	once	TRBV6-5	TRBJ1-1	CASSPGRGSYTEAFF	TGTGCCAGCAGCCCCGGGAGGGGATCCTACACTGAAGCTTTCTTT
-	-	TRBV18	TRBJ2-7	CASSPRGSYEQYF	TGTGCCAGCTCACCGAGAGGTTCCTACGAGCAGTACTTC
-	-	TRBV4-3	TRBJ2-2	CASSQESALNTGELFF	TGCGCCAGCAGCCAAGAATCGGCCTTGAACACCGGGGAGCTGTTTTTT
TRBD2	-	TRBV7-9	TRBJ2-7	CASSLIGLADFSSSYEQYF	TGTGCCAGCAGCTTAATCGGGCTAGCGGACTTTTCGAGCTCCTACGAGCAGTACTTC
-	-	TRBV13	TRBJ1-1	CASNRVHTEAFF	TGTGCCAGCAACCGGGTCCACACTGAAGCTTTCTTT
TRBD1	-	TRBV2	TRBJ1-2	CASSVRGQDYGYTF	TGTGCCAGCAGTGTAAGGGGGCAGGACTATGGCTACACCTTC
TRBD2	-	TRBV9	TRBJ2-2	CASSVVPLAGATGELFF	TGTGCCAGCAGCGTAGTCCCCCTAGCGGGAGCCACCGGGGAGCTGTTTTTT
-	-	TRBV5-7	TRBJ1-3	CASSSLLQTLNTIYF	TGTGCCAGCAGCTCGCTATTACAGACATTAAACACCATATATTTT
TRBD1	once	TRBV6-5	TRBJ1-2	CASSKDRNYGYTF	TGTGCCAGCAGTAAGGACAGGAACTATGGCTACACCTTC
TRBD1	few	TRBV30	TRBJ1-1	CAWRRQGPNTEAFF	TGTGCCTGGAGACGACAGGGGCCGAACACTGAAGCTTTCTTT